These 22 T cell receptor beta chains came from one sample sequenced in a study of OX40 agonist ivuxolimab in advanced cancers. Data came from immunoSEQ multiplex PCR; TCRdb stores just in-frame clones and leaves some out. The sample contains 65,000 to 95,000 clones, around 83% of which appear only once. Sequenced material: CD4+ or CD8+ T cells sorted from blood, taken in a trial of the OX40 agonist ivuxolimab. The receptors originated from an adult with an advanced solid tumor such as melanoma, head and neck, liver or kidney cancer.

The chain combines TRBV5-1 with TRBJ2-7, with 10 bases lining up with TRBD1. The V gene's germline CDR1 is SGHRS and CDR2 YFSETQ. V lost 2 bases and J lost 6; bases outside the gene matches: 11. The CDR3 totals 16 residues. CDR3 in DNA: TGCGCCAGCAGCTTAAACCCCGGGACAGGGGTAAGCGAGCAGTACTTC. Its protein is CASSLNPGTGVSEQYF.

In nucleotides, the CDR3 is TGCGCCAGCAGCTTCGACGGTAATGGCTACACCTTC. Amino acid sequence: CASSFDGNGYTF. V usage is TRBV5-1 and J usage is TRBJ1-2, with D unresolved. V gave up 2 bases and J gave up 6 bases, with 8 bases separating them. Germline CDR1 reads SGHRS; CDR2 reads YFSETQ. This CDR3 has 12 residues.

The chain has TRBV7-2 and TRBJ1-5; weak D call: TRBD1 (6 bases). The CDR3 runs to 14 residues. CDR1 SGHTA and CDR2 FQGNSA come from the germline V gene. V shed 2 bases and J shed 3 bases, with 8 bases lying between them. CDR3 protein: CASSLRGANQPQHF. DNA for the CDR3: TGTGCCAGCAGCTTAAGGGGGGCCAATCAGCCCCAGCATTTT. Looking up the rest from reference TRBV7-2 and TRBJ1-5 gives the full variable domain: GAGVSQSPSNKVTEKGKDVELRCDPISGHTALYWYRQSLGQGLEFLIYFQGNSAPDKSGLPSDRFSAERTGGSVSTLTIQRTQQEDSAVYLCASSLRGANQPQHFGDGTRLSIL.

This clone was counted only a few times. The V gene is TRBV4-2, the J gene TRBJ1-1; D unresolved. The CDR3 runs 15 residues. Germline CDR1 is LGHNA and CDR2 is YNFKEQ. The ends were cut back, 0 bases at V and 0 bases at J, with 8 bases in the middle. Here the CDR3 reads CASSQELGLNTEAFF. CDR3 bases: TGTGCCAGCAGCCAAGAATTGGGGTTGAACACTGAAGCTTTCTTT.

The rearrangement joins TRBV18 to TRBJ2-5, with a weak D call TRBD1 (6 bases). The CDR3 is made up of 13 amino acids. Trimming took off 6 bases at V and 2 bases at J, with 10 bases between the two ends. CDR1 and CDR2 (germline): KGHSH, LQKENI. DNA of the CDR3: TGTGCCAGCTCCCAAGGGACACAAGAGACCCAGTACTTC. This sequence encodes CASSQGTQETQYF. The full variable domain, completed using reference TRBV18 and TRBJ2-5, is NAGVMQNPRHLVRRRGQEARLRCSPMKGHSHVYWYRQLPEEGLKFMVYLQKENIIDESGMPKERFSAEFPKEGPSILRIQQVVRGDSAAYFCASSQGTQETQYFGPGTRLLVL.

There are a few counts of this clone. This chain uses TRBV28 with TRBJ1-2, with 7 bases identical to TRBD1. J gave up 4 bases and V 3 bases, and 8 bases lay outside the gene matches. The CDR3 is 15 residues long. The germline CDR1 and CDR2 sequences are MDHEN and SYDVKM. The CDR3 loop is CASSFRGQLFYGYTF. In DNA, the CDR3 is TGTGCCAGCAGTTTCAGGGGACAGCTTTTCTATGGCTACACCTTC.

The chain employs TRBV7-2 and TRBJ2-5; weak D call: TRBD2 (6 bases). V lost 11 bases and J 4 bases, leaving 14 bases between the germline ends. The CDR3 spans 12 residues. Germline V gene sequence: CDR1 SGHTA, CDR2 FQGNSA. CDR3 protein: CAVGGRIETQYF. CDR3 nucleotides: TGTGCCGTCGGAGGGAGGATAGAGACCCAGTACTTC.

The J gene is TRBJ1-1, the V gene TRBV11-2; D gene unclear. Looked up from germline, CDR1 is SGHAT and CDR2 is FQNNGV. Trimming left V 5 bases short and J 10 bases short, with 14 bases between. The CDR3 has 12 amino acids. The CDR3 DNA is TGTGCCAGCAGCCCGCAGCCTCCGGGAGCTTTCTTT. Amino acids: CASSPQPPGAFF.

The chain has TRBV30 and TRBJ1-1, with D tentatively TRBD1 (5 bases). Trimming cost V 3 bases and J 2 bases, with 22 bases left between them. Germline V gene lookup returns CDR1 GTSNPN and CDR2 SVGIG (reference sequence). This CDR3 has 17 amino acids. CDR3 residues: CAWSSRSRAVGNTEAFF. Here the CDR3 DNA reads TGTGCCTGGAGCTCCCGGTCCAGGGCGGTGGGAAACACTGAAGCTTTCTTT. The variable domain in full, completed from reference TRBV30 and TRBJ1-1, reads SQTIHQWPATLVQPVGSPLSLECTVEGTSNPNLYWYRQAAGRGLQLLFYSVGIGQISSEVPQNLSASRPQDRQFILSSKKLLLSDSGFYLCAWSSRSRAVGNTEAFFGQGTRLTVV.

The V call is TRBV7-9, the J call TRBJ2-3; TRBD2 agrees at 7 bases. V lost 10 bases, J lost 0 bases, and 7 bases stayed unmatched. Germline CDR1 and CDR2: SEHNR and FQNEAQ (reference sequence). The CDR3 loop spans 14 amino acids. The CDR3 DNA reads TGTGCCATCCGACTTAGCGGGAGCACAGATACGCAGTATTTT. It is translated as CAIRLSGSTDTQYF.

CDR3 DNA sequence: TGTGCCAGCAGCCTGACTAGCGGGAGTATATACGAGCAGTACTTC. It specifies CASSLTSGSIYEQYF. The rearrangement links TRBV7-2 to TRBJ2-7; TRBD2 matches 12 bases. CDR3 size: 15 residues. Germline V lookup: CDR1 SGHTA, CDR2 FQGNSA. The V and J ends lost 5 bases and 4 bases, in that order; junction bases with no gene match: 6.

J is TRBJ2-5 and V is TRBV18; the match to TRBD1 covers 7 bases. Looked up from germline, CDR1 is KGHSH and CDR2 is LQKENI. The CDR3 spans 14 residues. Trimming cost V 4 bases and J 1 base; bases outside gene matches: 3. The CDR3 sequence: CASSRRTGQETQYF. The CDR3 coding sequence is TGTGCCAGCTCACGTCGGACAGGCCAAGAGACCCAGTACTTC.

The gene calls are TRBV7-9 and TRBJ2-1, with TRBD1 matching over 9 bases. V shed 1 base and J 10 bases; nucleotides not matched to a gene: 14. From germline, CDR1 is SEHNR and CDR2 FQNEAQ (reference sequence). The CDR3 loop spans 17 amino acids. The CDR3 coding sequence is TGTGCCAGCAGCTTAGGGACCGGGACAGGGACTTGGTACGAGCAGTTCTTC. As protein: CASSLGTGTGTWYEQFF.

This chain links TRBV28 with TRBJ1-1; TRBD1 might be the D (5 bases). CDR3 length: 14 residues. Germline V lookup: CDR1 MDHEN, CDR2 SYDVKM. V was shortened by 8 bases and J by 6 bases, with 19 bases between the two germline ends. The CDR3 DNA sequence: TGTGCCAGCTGGGGCAGTACGGGATTCGCTGAAGCTTTCTTT. Translated: CASWGSTGFAEAFF.

The rearrangement joins TRBV19 to TRBJ1-1, with D unresolved. The CDR3 is 13 residues long. V was pared by 3 bases and J by 1 base, with 6 bases between. CDR1 is LNHDA and CDR2 is SQIVND in the germline V gene (reference sequence). The CDR3 loop is CASSIFQNTEAFF. The CDR3 DNA reads as TGTGCCAGTAGTATCTTCCAGAACACTGAAGCTTTCTTT. The full variable domain, with the rest looked up from reference TRBV19 and TRBJ1-1, is DGGITQSPKYLFRKEGQNVTLSCEQNLNHDAMYWYRQDPGQGLRLIYYSQIVNDFQKGDIAEGYSVSREKKESFPLTVTSAQKNPTAFYLCASSIFQNTEAFFGQGTRLTVV.

This chain connects TRBV7-6 to TRBJ2-7; TRBD1 matches at 8 bases. CDR1 and CDR2 from the germline V gene are SGHVS and FNYEAQ. After removal of 2 bases from V and 4 bases from J, the junction contained 10 bases not matched to a gene. The CDR3 runs to 16 residues. In DNA form, the CDR3 reads TGTGCCAGCAGCTTACTTCAGGGGGCGCAAGGGTACGAGCAGTACTTC. Translation: CASSLLQGAQGYEQYF.

V is TRBV5-1 and J is TRBJ2-5, with TRBD2 identical over 9 bases. CDR3 size: 15 residues. V gave up 1 base and J gave up 2 bases; unmatched junction bases: 3. The germline gives CDR1 SGHRS, CDR2 YFSETQ. The CDR3 DNA is TGCGCCAGCAGCTTGACGGGACTAGCTCAAGAGACCCAGTACTTC. This gives the protein CASSLTGLAQETQYF.

This CDR3 is CASSPGTPSNYGYTF. CDR3 DNA: TGTGCCAGCAGCCCCGGGACACCTTCTAACTATGGCTACACCTTC. The chain carries TRBV2 and TRBJ1-2; possibly TRBD1 for D (6 bases). Trimming pared 6 bases from V and 0 bases from J, leaving 14 bases between. CDR1 SNHLY and CDR2 FYNNEI come from the germline V gene. The CDR3 runs 15 residues.

The chain joins TRBV5-1 to TRBJ2-7, with D uncertain. Per germline, CDR1 SGHRS and CDR2 YFSETQ. The CDR3 spans 13 residues. The V end lost 2 bases, the J end lost 0 bases, and 6 bases lay between the germline ends. The CDR3 protein is CASSFTTSYEQYF. CDR3 nucleotide sequence: TGCGCCAGCAGCTTTACAACCTCCTACGAGCAGTACTTC.

CDR3 nucleotide sequence: TGTGCCAGCAGCGACCGGGCCCTAGGAGATACGCAGTATTTT. Translating gives CASSDRALGDTQYF. This chain uses TRBV11-2 with TRBJ2-3; D not certain. The CDR3 covers 14 residues. Germline assignment: CDR1 SGHAT and CDR2 FQNNGV. V dropped 5 bases and J dropped 5 bases, with 14 bases sitting between them. Together with reference TRBV11-2 and TRBJ2-3, the CDR3 gives the full variable domain: EAGVAQSPRYKIIEKRQSVAFWCNPISGHATLYWYQQILGQGPKLLIQFQNNGVVDDSQLPKDRFSAERLKGVDSTLKIQPAKLEDSAVYLCASSDRALGDTQYFGPGTRLTVL.

The J gene is TRBJ1-1, the V gene TRBV6-5; D call uncertain. The CDR3 is made up of 14 amino acids. CDR1 and CDR2 (germline): MNHEY, SVGAGI. V was trimmed by 2 bases and J by 0 bases, leaving 7 bases between them. The CDR3 loop is CASSYHILNTEAFF. Written as DNA, the CDR3 is TGTGCCAGCAGTTACCACATACTGAACACTGAAGCTTTCTTT.

The chain combines TRBV6-1 with TRBJ2-5; 7 nucleotides align to TRBD1. CDR1 MNHNS and CDR2 SASEGT come from the germline V gene. V shed 5 bases, J shed 4 bases, and the junction held 4 bases outside the gene matches. The CDR3 is 13 amino acids. Here the CDR3 reads CASSRGRLETQYF. CDR3 coding DNA: TGTGCCAGCAGTAGGGGGCGCTTAGAGACCCAGTACTTC.